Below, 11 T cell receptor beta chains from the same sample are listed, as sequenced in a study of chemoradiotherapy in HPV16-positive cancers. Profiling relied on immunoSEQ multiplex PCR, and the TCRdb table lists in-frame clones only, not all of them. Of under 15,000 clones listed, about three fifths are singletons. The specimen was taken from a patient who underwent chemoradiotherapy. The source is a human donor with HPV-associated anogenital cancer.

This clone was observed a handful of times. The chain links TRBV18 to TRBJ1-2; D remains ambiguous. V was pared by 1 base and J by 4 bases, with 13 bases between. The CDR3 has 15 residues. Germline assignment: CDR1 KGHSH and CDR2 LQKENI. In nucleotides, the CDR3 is TGTGCCAGCTCACCACAGGGCTCAAACTTCTATGGCTACACCTTC. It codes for CASSPQGSNFYGYTF.

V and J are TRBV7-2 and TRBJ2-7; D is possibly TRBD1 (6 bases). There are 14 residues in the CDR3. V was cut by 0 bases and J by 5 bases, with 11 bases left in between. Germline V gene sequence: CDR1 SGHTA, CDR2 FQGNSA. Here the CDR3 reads CASSLASGVDEQYF. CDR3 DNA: TGTGCCAGCAGCTTAGCTTCAGGGGTGGACGAGCAGTACTTC.

CDR3 sequence: CATSRRTRTSTDTQYF. In nucleotides, the CDR3 is TGTGCCACCAGCAGACGGACTAGGACTAGCACAGATACGCAGTATTTT. The rearrangement uses TRBV15 and TRBJ2-3; 7 nucleotides line up with TRBD2. Germline CDR1 reads LNHNV; CDR2 reads YYDKDF (reference sequence). The CDR3 is made up of 16 amino acids. Unmatched junction bases numbered 5, after V lost 2 bases and J lost 0 bases. Full variable domain (remainder filled in from reference TRBV15 and TRBJ2-3): DAMVIQNPRYQVTQFGKPVTLSCSQTLNHNVMYWYQQKSSQAPKLLFHYYDKDFNNEADTPDNFQSRRPNTSFCFLDIRSPGLGDTAMYLCATSRRTRTSTDTQYFGPGTRLTVL.

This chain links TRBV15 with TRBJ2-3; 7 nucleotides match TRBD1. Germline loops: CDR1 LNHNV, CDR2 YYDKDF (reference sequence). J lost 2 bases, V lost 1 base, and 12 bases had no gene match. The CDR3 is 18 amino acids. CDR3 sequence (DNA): TGTGCCACCAGCAGAGGATCCCGCAACAGGGGTTCCACAGATACGCAGTATTTT. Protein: CATSRGSRNRGSTDTQYF.

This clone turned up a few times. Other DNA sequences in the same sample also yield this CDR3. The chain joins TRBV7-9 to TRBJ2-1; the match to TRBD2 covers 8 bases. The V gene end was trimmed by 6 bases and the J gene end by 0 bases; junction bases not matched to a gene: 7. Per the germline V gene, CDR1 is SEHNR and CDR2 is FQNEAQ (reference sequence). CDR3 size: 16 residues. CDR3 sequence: CASSSTGTSSYNEQFF. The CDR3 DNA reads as TGTGCCAGCAGTTCTACAGGGACTAGCTCCTACAATGAGCAGTTCTTC.

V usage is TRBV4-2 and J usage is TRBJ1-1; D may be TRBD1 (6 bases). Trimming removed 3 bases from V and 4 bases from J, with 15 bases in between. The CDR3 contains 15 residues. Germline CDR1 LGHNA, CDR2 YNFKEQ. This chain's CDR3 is CASSQARGAGTEAFF. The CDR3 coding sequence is TGTGCCAGCAGCCAGGCGCGGGGGGCTGGCACTGAAGCTTTCTTT.

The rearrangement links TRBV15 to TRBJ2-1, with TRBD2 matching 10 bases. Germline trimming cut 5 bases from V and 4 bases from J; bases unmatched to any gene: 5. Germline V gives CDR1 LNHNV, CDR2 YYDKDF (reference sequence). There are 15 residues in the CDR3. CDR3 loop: CATSVQREGYNEQFF. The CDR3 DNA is TGTGCCACCAGCGTACAGCGGGAGGGATACAATGAGCAGTTCTTC.

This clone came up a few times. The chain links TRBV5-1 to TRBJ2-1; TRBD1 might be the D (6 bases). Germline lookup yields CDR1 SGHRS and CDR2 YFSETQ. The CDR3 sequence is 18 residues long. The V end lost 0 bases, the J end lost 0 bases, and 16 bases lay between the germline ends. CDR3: CASSLGRGLSSSYNEQFF. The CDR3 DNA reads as TGCGCCAGCAGCTTGGGCAGGGGTCTTTCGAGCTCCTACAATGAGCAGTTCTTC. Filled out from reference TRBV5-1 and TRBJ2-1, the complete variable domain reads KAGVTQTPRYLIKTRGQQVTLSCSPISGHRSVSWYQQTPGQGLQFLFEYFSETQRNKGNFPGRFSGRQFSNSRSEMNVSTLELGDSALYLCASSLGRGLSSSYNEQFFGPGTRLTVL.

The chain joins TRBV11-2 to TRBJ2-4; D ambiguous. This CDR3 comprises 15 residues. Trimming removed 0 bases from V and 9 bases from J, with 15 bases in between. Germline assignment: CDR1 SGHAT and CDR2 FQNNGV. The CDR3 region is CASSLDWSARSIQYF. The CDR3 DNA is TGTGCCAGCAGCTTAGATTGGTCAGCTCGTAGCATTCAGTACTTC.

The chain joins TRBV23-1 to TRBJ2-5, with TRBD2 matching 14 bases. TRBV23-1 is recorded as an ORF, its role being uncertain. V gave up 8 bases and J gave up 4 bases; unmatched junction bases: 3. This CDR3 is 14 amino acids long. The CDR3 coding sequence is TGCGCCAGCGGGACTAGCGGGGGAGGAGAGACCCAGTACTTC. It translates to CASGTSGGGETQYF.

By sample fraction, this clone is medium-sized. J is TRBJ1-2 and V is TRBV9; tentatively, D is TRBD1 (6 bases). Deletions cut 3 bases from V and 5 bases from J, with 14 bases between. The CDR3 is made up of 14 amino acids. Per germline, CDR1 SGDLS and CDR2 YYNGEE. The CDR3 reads CASSEGGGEYGYTF. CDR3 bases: TGTGCCAGCAGCGAGGGGGGAGGGGAATATGGCTACACCTTC.